A single sample gave rise to the 3 T cell receptor beta chains below, sequenced in a study of blood T cell repertoires in COVID-19. Here immunoSEQ multiplex PCR was the method, and the copy in TCRdb shows in-frame clones only, minus some. The sample yields just under 150,000 clones, about four fifths seen once. Material: peripheral blood. These receptors all stem from a human donor in a cohort sampled during active COVID-19.

The rearrangement uses TRBV6-5 and TRBJ2-4, with 8 nucleotides matching TRBD1. CDR3 length: 15 amino acids. CDR1 and CDR2 (germline): MNHEY, SVGAGI. The J segment lost 2 bases and the V segment lost 6 bases, leaving 6 bases of the junction unmatched. The CDR3 nucleotides are TGTGCCAGCAGGGGACAGGACGAGACCAAAAACATTCAGTACTTC. Protein: CASRGQDETKNIQYF.

The chain recombines TRBV4-1 with TRBJ1-4; D is unresolved. The V and J ends lost 1 base and 8 bases respectively, with 17 bases between them. The CDR3 has 16 amino acids. Germline-derived CDR1 and CDR2 are MGHRA and YSYEKL. CDR3 protein: CASSQASYRMREKLFF. In DNA, the CDR3 is TGCGCCAGCAGCCAAGCGTCCTATCGAATGCGGGAAAAACTGTTTTTT.

In its sample, this clone was seen once. This chain joins TRBV15 and TRBJ2-1; unclear D gene. CDR1 and CDR2 (germline): LNHNV, YYDKDF (reference sequence). CDR3 length: 14 residues. Between the trimmed V and J ends, which lost 8 bases and 3 bases, there was a span of 14 bases. This chain's CDR3 is CATYSSVFYNEQFF. The CDR3, as DNA: TGTGCCACCTATAGCAGTGTCTTCTACAATGAGCAGTTCTTC.